These 27 T cell receptor beta chains were all obtained from the same sample, sequenced in a study of patients and donors after allogeneic stem cell transplantation (dated by TCRdb to 2018 to 2020). Library creation used RT-PCR. The listed sequencing device is NextSeq 550. TCRdb reprocessed the public reads (quality trimming at Q25 with fastp, clone calling with MiXCR) and kept in-frame beta chains. Each entry is one CDR3 protein sequence, shown with its most common DNA and genes. In all, the sample holds some 880,000 distinct CDR3 sequences, and around 17% of those were seen once. The biggest ten clones account for around 6% of the sample. The sequenced sample was blood, either unsorted or a sorted T cell fraction (not recorded which). The receptors shown here come from a human donor who was either an allogeneic HSCT recipient or a stem cell or donor lymphocyte infusion donor (not recorded which). It is not recorded whose cells these are; they may come from a transplant donor.

The chain couples TRBV5-6 to TRBJ2-5, with 7 positions matching TRBD2. This CDR3 contains 14 residues. Per the germline V gene, CDR1 is SGHDT and CDR2 is YYEEEE. V shed 7 bases and J 4 bases; nucleotides not matched to a gene: 10. The CDR3 region has the DNA TGTGCCAGCCGCCTGGCGGGAGAGTTAGAGACCCAGTACTTC. It encodes CASRLAGELETQYF.

This clonotype has just a few counts. This chain joins TRBV7-3 and TRBJ2-5; a possible D gene is TRBD2 (6 bases). Germline V gives CDR1 SGHTA, CDR2 FQGTGA. This CDR3 is built from 14 residues. With 5 bases removed from V and 5 bases from J, the gap between germline ends came to 15 bases. In DNA, the CDR3 is TGTGCCAGCAGCATTGGACCGGCGGGGGAGACCCAGTACTTC. This gives the protein CASSIGPAGETQYF. Filled out from reference TRBV7-3 and TRBJ2-5, the complete variable domain reads GAGVSQTPSNKVTEKGKYVELRCDPISGHTALYWYRQSLGQGPEFLIYFQGTGAADDSGLPNDRFFAVRPEGSVSTLKIQRTERGDSAVYLCASSIGPAGETQYFGPGTRLLVL.

The gene calls are TRBV3-1 and TRBJ2-7; tentatively, D is TRBD2 (5 bases). Trimming removed 0 bases at V and 3 bases at J, with 15 bases between. CDR3 length: 16 residues. CDR1 LGHDT and CDR2 YNNKEL come from the germline V gene (reference sequence). The CDR3 nucleotides are TGTGCCAGCAGCCAAGATCGGCGAGGGATCGGCTACGAGCAGTACTTC. Translated, it gives CASSQDRRGIGYEQYF.

This clonotype was seen more than once but under ten times. V usage is TRBV6-5 and J usage is TRBJ1-1; D is undetermined. The germline V gene has CDR1 MNHEY and CDR2 SVGAGI. This CDR3 has 15 amino acids. Deletions cut 0 bases from V and 1 base from J, with 9 bases between. CDR3 nucleotide sequence: TGTGCCAGCAGTTACTCGAACAGAGCGAACACTGAAGCTTTCTTT. This encodes CASSYSNRANTEAFF.

This clonotype was observed a handful of times. This chain connects TRBV6-6 to TRBJ2-1; possibly TRBD1 for D (6 bases). Trimming removed 5 bases at V and 14 bases at J, with 16 bases between. Germline-derived CDR1 and CDR2 are MNHNY and SVGAGI (reference sequence). This CDR3 is 12 amino acids long. The CDR3 DNA is TGTGCCAGCAGTCCGAGACAGGACCGGGAGTTCTTC. It yields the protein CASSPRQDREFF.

This chain links TRBV20-1 with TRBJ1-4; 8 bases are shared with TRBD1. V lost 2 bases to trimming and J lost 1 base; unmatched junction nucleotides: 12. The germline V gene has CDR1 DFQATT and CDR2 SNEGSKA (reference sequence). The CDR3 length is 18 residues. As DNA, the CDR3 is TGCAGTGCTAGACTAAGGACAGGGATTTTCAAAACTAATGAAAAACTGTTTTTT. It is translated as CSARLRTGIFKTNEKLFF.

This clonotype was observed a few times. V and J are TRBV4-2 and TRBJ2-7, with 9 bases aligning to TRBD1. There are 14 residues in the CDR3. Germline V gene data show CDR1 as LGHNA and CDR2 as YNFKEQ. With 7 bases clipped from V and 3 bases from J, the junction kept 7 bases outside the gene matches. The CDR3 loop reads CASTAGTGIYEQYF. CDR3 bases: TGTGCCAGCACTGCCGGGACAGGGATCTACGAGCAGTACTTC.

This clonotype was seen only a few times. The rearrangement links TRBV18 to TRBJ2-7; no firm D call. Germline assignment: CDR1 KGHSH and CDR2 LQKENI. This CDR3 contains 15 residues. The ends were cut back, 2 bases at V and 0 bases at J, with 11 bases in the middle. The CDR3 protein is CASSPLEAGSYEQYF. CDR3 bases: TGTGCCAGCTCACCATTGGAAGCCGGCTCCTACGAGCAGTACTTC.

The chain combines TRBV20-1 with TRBJ2-7; a possible D gene is TRBD2 (7 bases). Trimming left V 5 bases short and J 7 bases short, with 24 bases between. This CDR3 is built from 15 residues. Looked up from germline, CDR1 is DFQATT and CDR2 is SNEGSKA (reference sequence). The CDR3 region has the DNA TGCAGTGCTCCAGAGGCGGGGGCATCAAGGAGAGAGCAGTACTTC. It specifies CSAPEAGASRREQYF.

The chain carries TRBV6-1 and TRBJ1-3, with 8 bases matching TRBD1. The trim removed 11 bases at V and 7 bases at J, leaving 4 bases unmatched. The V gene's germline CDR1 is MNHNS and CDR2 SASEGT. The CDR3 runs to 11 residues. CDR3 bases: TGTGCCGTTCGGACAGGGAACACCATATATTTT. Translation: CAVRTGNTIYF.

This chain links TRBV9 with TRBJ2-7; no clear D. From germline, CDR1 is SGDLS and CDR2 YYNGEE. The CDR3 has 14 amino acids. V shed 4 bases and J shed 3 bases, with 14 bases lying between them. This CDR3 is CASSLNLGNYEQYF. The CDR3 DNA sequence: TGTGCCAGCAGCCTCAACCTAGGGAACTACGAGCAGTACTTC.

In nucleotides, the CDR3 is TGTGCCAGCAGCCAAGCGGGGGGGCTTCCAGATACGCAGTATTTT. This encodes CASSQAGGLPDTQYF. The chain employs TRBV4-2 and TRBJ2-3; 8 bases map to TRBD2. This CDR3 is 15 amino acids long. The germline CDR1 and CDR2 sequences are LGHNA and YNFKEQ. Trimming at V came to 1 base and at J to 4 bases, leaving 4 bases not matched to a gene.

This clonotype was picked up a small number of times. The chain has TRBV2 and TRBJ2-1; no clear D gene. The CDR3 runs 12 residues. Germline-derived CDR1 and CDR2 are SNHLY and FYNNEI. V was shortened by 7 bases and J by 7 bases, with 11 bases between the two germline ends. CDR3 loop: CASTRQTNEQFF. The CDR3 coding sequence is TGTGCCAGCACAAGGCAGACAAATGAGCAGTTCTTC.

This clonotype was observed a handful of times. V is TRBV20-1 and J is TRBJ1-2, with 9 bases identical to TRBD1. The J segment lost 3 bases and the V segment lost 0 bases, leaving 5 bases of the junction unmatched. The CDR3 covers 15 residues. Looked up from germline, CDR1 is DFQATT and CDR2 is SNEGSKA (reference sequence). The CDR3 sequence is CSARDRDRDHYGYTF. The CDR3 DNA sequence: TGCAGTGCTAGAGATAGGGACAGGGATCACTATGGCTACACCTTC.

This clonotype came up a few times. The J gene is TRBJ2-1, the V gene TRBV20-1; 10 bases match TRBD2. This CDR3 has 16 residues. The germline gives CDR1 DFQATT, CDR2 SNEGSKA (reference sequence). The J segment lost 7 bases and the V segment lost 0 bases, leaving 9 bases of the junction unmatched. The CDR3 DNA is TGCAGTGCTAGAGATCTTAGCGGGGGGTGGGTAAATGAGCAGTTCTTC. It translates to CSARDLSGGWVNEQFF.

This clonotype was counted a few times. This chain connects TRBV10-3 to TRBJ2-5; 14 bases map to TRBD2. This CDR3 comprises 17 residues. V lost 2 bases and J lost 3; bases outside the gene matches: 5. The germline CDR1 and CDR2 sequences are ENHRY and SYGVKD. CDR3: CAISERLAGGREETQYF. The CDR3 coding sequence is TGTGCCATCAGTGAGCGACTAGCGGGGGGGCGTGAAGAGACCCAGTACTTC.

This clonotype occurred many times. The V gene is TRBV7-8, the J gene TRBJ2-3; TRBD1 matches at 7 bases. This CDR3 has 15 amino acids. With V trimmed by 4 bases and J by 3 bases, 7 bases remained unmatched. Germline assignment: CDR1 SGHVS and CDR2 FQNEAQ. In DNA, the CDR3 is TGTGCCAGCAGCTCGACAGGGAAAAGGACAGATACGCAGTATTTT. Translation gives CASSSTGKRTDTQYF.

The CDR3 spells CASSLDTGQGDQPQHF. In DNA form, the CDR3 reads TGTGCCAGCAGCTTAGATACGGGACAGGGGGATCAGCCCCAGCATTTT. The V call is TRBV7-6, the J call TRBJ1-5; 11 nucleotides align to TRBD1. Trimming cost V 1 base and J 5 bases; bases outside gene matches: 4. CDR3 length equals 16 residues. Germline CDR1 SGHVS, CDR2 FNYEAQ.

This clonotype was seen only a few times. The V call is TRBV15, the J call TRBJ1-3; 7 positions match TRBD1. CDR1 is LNHNV, CDR2 YYDKDF, per germline (reference sequence). The J segment lost 0 bases and the V segment lost 4 bases, leaving 3 bases of the junction unmatched. CDR3 length equals 15 residues. In DNA, the CDR3 is TGTGCCACCAGCAAACGGGACAGCTCTGGAAACACCATATATTTT. This translates into CATSKRDSSGNTIYF.

The V call is TRBV2, the J call TRBJ1-6, with D perhaps TRBD1 (5 bases). V gave up 6 bases and J gave up 7 bases, with 13 bases separating them. The CDR3 sequence is 14 residues long. Germline V lookup: CDR1 SNHLY, CDR2 FYNNEI. CDR3 DNA: TGTGCCAGCAGATACCGGGACCAAAATTCACCCCTCCACTTT. Amino acid sequence: CASRYRDQNSPLHF.

The chain links TRBV20-1 to TRBJ1-5, with 7 bases identical to TRBD1. The junction had 7 bases not matched to a gene; V was cut back by 3 bases and J by 2 bases. This CDR3 has 15 residues. The germline CDR1 and CDR2 sequences are DFQATT and SNEGSKA (reference sequence). CDR3 sequence (DNA): TGCAGTGCTAGTGAGGGGGCAGTACGCAATCAGCCCCAGCATTTT. Its translation: CSASEGAVRNQPQHF.

This clonotype was recorded a few times. The V and J genes are TRBV6-1 and TRBJ2-3; D is uncertain. The CDR3 covers 12 residues. Germline V lookup: CDR1 MNHNS, CDR2 SASEGT. Trimming shortened V by 8 bases and J by 2 bases, and 8 bases separated the two germline ends. CDR3: CASEGPTDTQYF. The CDR3 DNA reads TGTGCCAGCGAAGGACCCACAGATACGCAGTATTTT.

This clonotype was seen more than once but under ten times. This chain links TRBV29-1 with TRBJ2-5; D not resolved. Germline assignment: CDR1 SQVTM and CDR2 ANQGSEA. This CDR3 region has 12 residues. Trimming pared 5 bases from V and 5 bases from J, leaving 12 bases between. The DNA of the CDR3 is TGCAGCGTTCCAAAAGGGCTTGAGACCCAGTACTTC. The encoded protein is CSVPKGLETQYF.

The chain combines TRBV15 with TRBJ2-1; D tentatively fits TRBD1 or TRBD2 (5 bases each). The CDR3 covers 15 residues. Germline V gene data show CDR1 as LNHNV and CDR2 as YYDKDF (reference sequence). V lost 4 bases to trimming and J lost 6 bases, with 16 bases between them. This CDR3 reads CATSTAIGTGNEQFF. The CDR3 nucleotides read TGTGCCACCAGCACGGCGATAGGGACCGGCAATGAGCAGTTCTTC.

The chain links TRBV29-1 to TRBJ1-1; the match to TRBD1 covers 7 bases. The junction had 2 bases not matched to a gene; V was cut back by 5 bases and J by 5 bases. The CDR3 contains 11 residues. Per the germline V gene, CDR1 is SQVTM and CDR2 is ANQGSEA. CDR3 in amino acids: CSVTGETEAFF. The CDR3 nucleotides read TGCAGCGTTACAGGGGAAACTGAAGCTTTCTTT.

The chain is built from TRBV20-1 and TRBJ1-1, with 7 nucleotides matching TRBD1. V gave up 7 bases and J gave up 3 bases; unmatched junction bases: 8. The V gene's germline CDR1 is DFQATT and CDR2 SNEGSKA (reference sequence). This CDR3 contains 13 residues. CDR3 DNA: TGCAGTGTCCATGACAGGGTCTACACTGAAGCTTTCTTT. Its translation: CSVHDRVYTEAFF.

As DNA, the CDR3 is TGTGCCAGCTCACGGACGGACGGGCGCACTGAAGCTTTCTTT. It yields the protein CASSRTDGRTEAFF. The gene calls are TRBV18 and TRBJ1-1; D is unresolved. Trimming left V 4 bases short and J 4 bases short, with 13 bases between. From germline, CDR1 is KGHSH and CDR2 LQKENI. CDR3 size: 14 residues.